This is a list of T cell receptor beta chains from one sample in a study of blood T cell repertoires in COVID-19. This table comes from immunoSEQ multiplex PCR, and its TCRdb copy is limited to in-frame clones, with some not included. The table has approximately 130,000 clones, approximately 77% seen once. Material for sequencing was peripheral blood. The receptors shown here come from a man older than 75 with acute or convalescent COVID-19. The CDR3 runs from the conserved cysteine through the conserved F or W. A D gene is named only where the DNA matches it firmly. Not every row has a clone size; where given, it reads once, few, many or a size class.

CASSKQGNTEAFF	TGTGCCAGCAGCAAGCAGGGGAACACTGAAGCTTTCTTT	-	TRBV3-1/TRBV3-2	TRBJ1-1	-
CASNQGSNQPQHF	TGTGCCAGTAATCAGGGGAGTAATCAGCCCCAGCATTTT	-	TRBV19	TRBJ1-5	-
CASSRGGSNNEQFF	TGTGCCAGCAGCCGGGGGGGTTCTAACAATGAGCAGTTCTTC	-	TRBV7-2	TRBJ2-1	TRBD2
CASSAHRKTSTDTQYF	TGTGCCAGTAGTGCACACAGGAAAACTTCCACAGATACGCAGTATTTT	-	TRBV19	TRBJ2-3	-
CASTPSGGRINTEAFF	TGTGCCAGCACCCCCTCGGGGGGGCGTATAAACACTGAAGCTTTCTTT	-	TRBV5-4	TRBJ1-1	-
CASSQEWLNTGELFF	TGCGCCAGCAGCCAAGAATGGCTTAACACCGGGGAGCTGTTTTTT	-	TRBV4-3	TRBJ2-2	-
CASSRQDSYNSPLHF	TGTGCCAGCAGCCGTCAGGACAGTTATAATTCACCCCTCCACTTT	-	TRBV3-1/TRBV3-2	TRBJ1-6	-
CASTLGGINIQYF	TGTGCCAGCACCCTTGGGGGGATAAACATTCAGTACTTC	-	TRBV5-6	TRBJ2-4	-
CASSKQQEAFF	TGTGCCAGCAGCAAACAGCAGGAAGCTTTCTTT	once	TRBV3-1/TRBV3-2	TRBJ1-1	-
CASKQQGPGNQPQHF	TGTGCCAGTAAACAACAGGGTCCAGGCAATCAGCCCCAGCATTTT	-	TRBV19	TRBJ1-5	-
CASRDRGFYGYTF	TGTGCCAGTCGGGACAGGGGATTTTACGGCTACACCTTC	-	TRBV6-5	TRBJ1-2	TRBD1
CASSRGTAGYEQYF	TGTGCCAGCAGCCGCGGGACAGCCGGATACGAGCAGTACTTC	-	TRBV3-1/TRBV3-2	TRBJ2-7	-
CASLRDSYNEQFF	TGTGCCAGCCTCCGAGACAGCTACAATGAGCAGTTCTTC	once	TRBV2	TRBJ2-1	-
CASSPESWRDTGELFF	TGTGCCAGCAGTCCCGAATCATGGAGGGACACCGGGGAGCTGTTTTTT	few	TRBV7-8	TRBJ2-2	-
CASKNGGLGTDTQYF	TGTGCCAGCAAAAATGGGGGCTTGGGCACAGATACGCAGTATTTT	-	TRBV6-5	TRBJ2-3	-
CASSFRAGGSDTQYF	TGTGCCAGCAGCTTTCGGGCGGGGGGTTCAGATACGCAGTATTTT	-	TRBV11-2	TRBJ2-3	TRBD2
CASSQGRGPSEQYF	TGTGCCAGCAGCCAGGGCAGGGGGCCAAGCGAGCAGTACTTC	once	TRBV3-1/TRBV3-2	TRBJ2-7	TRBD1
CASSRDSENQPQHF	TGTGCCAGCAGTCGGGACAGTGAAAATCAGCCCCAGCATTTT	-	TRBV6-5	TRBJ1-5	TRBD1
CSASYSLTQYF	TGCAGTGCTAGCTATAGCCTTACGCAGTATTTT	once	TRBV20-1	TRBJ2-3	-
CASADRAVYGYTF	TGTGCCAGTGCGGACAGGGCGGTATATGGCTACACCTTC	-	TRBV19	TRBJ1-2	TRBD1
CASRPGTSGHQETQYF	TGTGCCAGCAGGCCCGGGACTAGCGGACATCAAGAGACCCAGTACTTC	-	TRBV5-4	TRBJ2-5	TRBD2
CASRTGRAYEQYF	TGTGCCAGCCGAACCGGGAGGGCCTACGAGCAGTACTTC	-	TRBV6-5	TRBJ2-7	TRBD2
CASTRDRGIGGYTF	TGTGCCAGCACTCGGGACAGGGGAATAGGTGGCTACACCTTC	-	TRBV6-5	TRBJ1-2	TRBD1
CASSLDLAGGRQYF	TGCGCCAGCAGCTTGGATCTAGCGGGGGGGAGGCAGTACTTC	-	TRBV5-1	TRBJ2-5	TRBD2
CASSPTGDYNSPLHF	TGTGCCAGCTCACCGACAGGTGACTATAATTCACCCCTCCACTTT	-	TRBV18	TRBJ1-6	-
CASSPGGGLSRYEQYF	TGTGCCAGCAGCCCCGGGGGGGGACTGAGTCGCTACGAGCAGTACTTC	-	TRBV7-9	TRBJ2-7	TRBD2